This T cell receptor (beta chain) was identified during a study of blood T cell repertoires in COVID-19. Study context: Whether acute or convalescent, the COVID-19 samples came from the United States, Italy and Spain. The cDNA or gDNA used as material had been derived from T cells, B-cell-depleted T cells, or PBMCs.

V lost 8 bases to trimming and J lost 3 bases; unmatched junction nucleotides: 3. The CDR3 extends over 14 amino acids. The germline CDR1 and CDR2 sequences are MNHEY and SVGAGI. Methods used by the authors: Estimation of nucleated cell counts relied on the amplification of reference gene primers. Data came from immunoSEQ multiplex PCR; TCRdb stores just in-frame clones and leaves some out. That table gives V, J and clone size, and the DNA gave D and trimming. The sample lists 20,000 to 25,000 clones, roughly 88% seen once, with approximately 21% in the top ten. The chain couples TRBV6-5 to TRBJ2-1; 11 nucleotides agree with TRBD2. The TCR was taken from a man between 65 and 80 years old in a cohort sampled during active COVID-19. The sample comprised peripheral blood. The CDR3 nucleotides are TGTGCCAGCGGACTAGCGGGCCTCTACAATGAGCAGTTCTTC. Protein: CASGLAGLYNEQFF.